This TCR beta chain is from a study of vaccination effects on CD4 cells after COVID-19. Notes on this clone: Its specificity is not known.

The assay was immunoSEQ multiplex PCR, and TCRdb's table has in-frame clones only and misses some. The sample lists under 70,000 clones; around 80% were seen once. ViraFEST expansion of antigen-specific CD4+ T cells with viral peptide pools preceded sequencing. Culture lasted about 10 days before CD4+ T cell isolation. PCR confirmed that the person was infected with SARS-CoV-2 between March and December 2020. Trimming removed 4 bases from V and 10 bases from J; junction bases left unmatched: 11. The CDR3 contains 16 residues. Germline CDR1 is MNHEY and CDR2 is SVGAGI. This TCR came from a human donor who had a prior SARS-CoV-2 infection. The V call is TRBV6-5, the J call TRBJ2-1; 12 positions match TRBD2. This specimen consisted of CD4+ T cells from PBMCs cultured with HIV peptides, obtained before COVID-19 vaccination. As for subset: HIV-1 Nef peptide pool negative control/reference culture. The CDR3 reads CASSSDRLAGVREQFF. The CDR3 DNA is TGTGCCAGCAGTTCCGACCGACTAGCGGGAGTGAGGGAGCAGTTCTTC.